The next 2 T cell receptor beta chains were all read from a single sample in a study of cytomegalovirus exposure and HLA in healthy donors. Primers included in the PCR were 60 Vbeta and 13 Jbeta primers. Sequencing used immunoSEQ multiplex PCR; TCRdb keeps in-frame clones, though not all of them. The sample includes around 57,000 clones, 70% to 90% of them seen just once. Material: PBMCs. All receptors derive from a man aged 25 to 45 in good health and CMV-seropositive.

The chain carries TRBV5-1 and TRBJ1-4, with 7 bases matching TRBD1. CDR3 size: 15 residues. Germline V gene data show CDR1 as SGHRS and CDR2 as YFSETQ. V was pared by 3 bases and J by 0 bases, with 2 bases of the junction left unmatched. The CDR3 coding sequence is TGCGCCAGCAGCTCGGGGACAGCAACTAATGAAAAACTGTTTTTT. This codes for CASSSGTATNEKLFF.

The V and J genes are TRBV28 and TRBJ1-1, with a possible D match to TRBD1 (6 bases). CDR3 length equals 14 residues. The ends were cut back, 7 bases at V and 5 bases at J, with 17 bases in the middle. Germline CDR1 MDHEN, CDR2 SYDVKM. The CDR3 protein is CASTNIGGFTEAFF. The CDR3 DNA reads TGTGCCAGCACTAATATAGGGGGTTTTACTGAAGCTTTCTTT.